The clone carrying this TCR beta chain was recorded only once. Its target is unknown. The CDR3 totals 16 residues. Trimming at V came to 4 bases and at J to 1 base, leaving 7 bases not matched to a gene. Germline values: CDR1 MNHNS, CDR2 SASEGT. Via MiXCR, TCRdb re-called the 5' RACE reads, giving one row per CDR3 protein. Here the sample spans some 1,700,000 distinct CDR3 sequences, around 29% being singletons. This specimen belongs to a study of identical twins. Overall study results and limits: Those out-of-frame alpha sequences shared by twins showed an excess of low generation probability. Donors were not followed over many years; analysis was cross-sectional. The abundant beta clonotypes from cord blood had fewer insertions, and memory repertoires had none of this.

Donors were all healthy Caucasians. The sequence came from a newborn girl in good health. Sequencing was carried out using cord blood. The chain employs TRBV6-1 and TRBJ2-5, with 9 bases lining up with TRBD1. The CDR3 DNA reads as TGTGCCAGCAGTGCCCGGGACAGGGCTTTCCAAGAGACCCAGTACTTC. Protein: CASSARDRAFQETQYF.